A selection of T cell receptor beta chains follows, all from one sample in a study of blood T cell repertoires in COVID-19. The method was immunoSEQ multiplex PCR; TCRdb's version includes in-frame clones alone and lacks a portion of them. Counted here are 200,000 to 250,000 clones, around 80% occurring once; the ten biggest clones make up roughly 1.3%. The sequencing sample was made of peripheral blood. These receptors were taken from a young woman with COVID-19, enrolled during active disease. The CDR3 runs from the conserved cysteine through the conserved F or W. The order of the fields is D gene, CDR3 length, clone size, J gene, V gene, CDR3 DNA, CDR3 protein. A D gene is named only where the DNA matches it firmly. Size is omitted from some rows. Given values are once, few, many or a class for expanded clones.

>-|15|-|TRBJ1-1|TRBV25-1
TGTGCCAGCAGTGAGACCAGGGGTTGGGGCACTGAAGCTTTCTTT
CASSETRGWGTEAFF
>-|14|-|TRBJ2-2|TRBV19
TGTGCCAGTAGTACAGGTTCGAACACCGGGGAGCTGTTTTTT
CASSTGSNTGELFF
>-|14|once|TRBJ1-1|TRBV5-1
TGCGCCAGCAGCTCCTTAAACACGAACACTGAAGCTTTCTTT
CASSSLNTNTEAFF
>-|14|-|TRBJ2-3|TRBV5-1
TGCGCCAGCAGCCCGGCAGGGGGCACAGATACGCAGTATTTT
CASSPAGGTDTQYF
>TRBD1|14|-|TRBJ1-1|TRBV13
TGTGCCAGCAGCCTTCGACAGGGGAACACTGAAGCTTTCTTT
CASSLRQGNTEAFF
>TRBD2|16|-|TRBJ2-3|TRBV5-5
TGTGCCAGCAGCTCATACCGACTAGCGGGCACAGATACGCAGTATTTT
CASSSYRLAGTDTQYF
>-|15|-|TRBJ1-5|TRBV28
TGTGCCAGCAGCCTCTTCGCCTATAGCAATCAGCCCCAGCATTTT
CASSLFAYSNQPQHF
>-|17|-|TRBJ1-3|TRBV7-9
TGTGCCAGCAAACCCAGGATCACCGGCTACTCTGGAAACACCATATATTTT
CASKPRITGYSGNTIYF
>TRBD2|14|-|TRBJ2-1|TRBV18
TGTGCCAGCTCACCCGGGACTAGGAACAATGAGCAGTTCTTC
CASSPGTRNNEQFF
>-|13|-|TRBJ1-2|TRBV9
TGTGCCAGCAGCGCGACGGTGACTGGTGGCTACACCTTC
CASSATVTGGYTF
>TRBD2|17|-|TRBJ2-3|TRBV7-6
TGTGCCAGCAGCTTCAGTTCCACCGGGACTAGCGGGGCTGCGCAGTATTTT
CASSFSSTGTSGAAQYF